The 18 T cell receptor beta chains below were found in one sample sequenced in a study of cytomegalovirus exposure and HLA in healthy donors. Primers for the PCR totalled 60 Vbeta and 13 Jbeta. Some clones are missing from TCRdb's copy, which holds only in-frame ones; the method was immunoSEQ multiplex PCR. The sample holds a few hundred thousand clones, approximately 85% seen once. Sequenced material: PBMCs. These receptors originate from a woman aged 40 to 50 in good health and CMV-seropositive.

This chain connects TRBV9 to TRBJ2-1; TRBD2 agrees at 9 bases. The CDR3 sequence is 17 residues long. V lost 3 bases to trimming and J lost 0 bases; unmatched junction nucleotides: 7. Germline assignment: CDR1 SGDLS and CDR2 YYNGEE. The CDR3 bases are TGTGCCAGCAGCGCGAGCGGGAGGACCTCCTCCTACAATGAGCAGTTCTTC. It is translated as CASSASGRTSSYNEQFF.

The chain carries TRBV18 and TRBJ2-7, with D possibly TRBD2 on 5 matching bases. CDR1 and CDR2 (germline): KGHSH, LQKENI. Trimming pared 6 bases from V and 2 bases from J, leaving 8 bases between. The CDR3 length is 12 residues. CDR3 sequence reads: CASSPGTYEQYF. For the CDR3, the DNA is TGTGCCAGCTCCCCGGGAACCTACGAGCAGTACTTC.

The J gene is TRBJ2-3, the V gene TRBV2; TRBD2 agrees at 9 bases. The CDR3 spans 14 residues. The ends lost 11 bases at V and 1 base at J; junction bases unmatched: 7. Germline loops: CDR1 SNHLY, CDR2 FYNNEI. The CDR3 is CAGRREGGTDTQYF. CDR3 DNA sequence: TGTGCCGGAAGGCGGGAGGGAGGCACAGATACGCAGTATTTT.

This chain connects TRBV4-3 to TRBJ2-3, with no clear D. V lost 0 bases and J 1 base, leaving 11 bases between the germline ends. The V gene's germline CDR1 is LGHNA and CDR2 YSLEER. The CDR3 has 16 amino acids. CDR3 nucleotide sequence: TGCGCCAGCAGCCAAGATCCAGCGAGAGGCACAGATACGCAGTATTTT. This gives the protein CASSQDPARGTDTQYF.

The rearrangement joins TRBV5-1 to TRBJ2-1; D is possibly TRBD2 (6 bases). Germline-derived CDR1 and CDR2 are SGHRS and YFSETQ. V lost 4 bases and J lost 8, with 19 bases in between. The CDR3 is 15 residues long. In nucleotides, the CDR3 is TGCGCCAGCAGCCGAGTCGGGAGTAATACCGATGAGCAGTTCTTC. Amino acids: CASSRVGSNTDEQFF.

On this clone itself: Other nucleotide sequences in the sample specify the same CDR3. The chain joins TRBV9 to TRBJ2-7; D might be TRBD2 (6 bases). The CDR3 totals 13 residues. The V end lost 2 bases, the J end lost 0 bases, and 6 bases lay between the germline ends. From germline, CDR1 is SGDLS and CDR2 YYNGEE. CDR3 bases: TGTGCCAGCAGCGTCGGGAGCTCCTACGAGCAGTACTTC. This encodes CASSVGSSYEQYF.

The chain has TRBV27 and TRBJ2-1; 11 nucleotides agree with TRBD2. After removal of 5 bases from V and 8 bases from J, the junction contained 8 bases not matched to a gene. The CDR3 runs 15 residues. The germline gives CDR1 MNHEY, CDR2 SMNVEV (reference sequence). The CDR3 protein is CASSQLAGVVHEQFF. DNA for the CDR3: TGTGCCAGCAGTCAACTAGCGGGAGTTGTTCATGAGCAGTTCTTC.

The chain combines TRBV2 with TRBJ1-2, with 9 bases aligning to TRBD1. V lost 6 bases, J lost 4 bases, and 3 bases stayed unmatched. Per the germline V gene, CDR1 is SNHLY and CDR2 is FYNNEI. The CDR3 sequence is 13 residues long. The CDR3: CASSRDRAYGYTF. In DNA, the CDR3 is TGTGCCAGCAGCCGGGACAGGGCCTATGGCTACACCTTC. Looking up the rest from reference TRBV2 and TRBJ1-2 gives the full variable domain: EPEVTQTPSHQVTQMGQEVILRCVPISNHLYFYWYRQILGQKVEFLVSFYNNEISEKSEIFDDQFSVERPDGSNFTLKIRSTKLEDSAMYFCASSRDRAYGYTFGSGTRLTVV.

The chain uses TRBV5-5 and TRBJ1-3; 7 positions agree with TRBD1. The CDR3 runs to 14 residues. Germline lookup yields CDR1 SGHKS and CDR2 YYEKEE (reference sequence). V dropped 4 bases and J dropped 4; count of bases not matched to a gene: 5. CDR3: CASSLLGGGNTIYF. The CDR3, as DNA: TGTGCCAGCAGCCTTCTAGGGGGCGGAAACACCATATATTTT.

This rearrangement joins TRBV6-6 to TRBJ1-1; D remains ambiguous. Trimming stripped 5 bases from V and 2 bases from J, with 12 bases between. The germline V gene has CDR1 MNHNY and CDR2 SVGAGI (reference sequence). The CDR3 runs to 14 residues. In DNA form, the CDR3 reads TGTGCCAGCAGTATCTTGCGGGTAAACACTGAAGCTTTCTTT. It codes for CASSILRVNTEAFF.

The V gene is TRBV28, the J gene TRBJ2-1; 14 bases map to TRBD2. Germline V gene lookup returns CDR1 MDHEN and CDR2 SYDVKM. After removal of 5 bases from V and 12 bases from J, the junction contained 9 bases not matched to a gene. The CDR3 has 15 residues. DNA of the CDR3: TGTGCCAGCAGTGCTGAGGGACTAGCGGGAGCTCGGCAGTTCTTC. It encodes CASSAEGLAGARQFF.

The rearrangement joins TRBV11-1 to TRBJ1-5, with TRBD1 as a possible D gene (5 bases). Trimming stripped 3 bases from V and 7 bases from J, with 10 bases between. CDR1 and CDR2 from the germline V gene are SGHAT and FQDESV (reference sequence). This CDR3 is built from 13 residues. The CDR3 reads CASSLSQGQPQHF. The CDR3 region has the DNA TGTGCCAGCAGCTTGTCCCAGGGCCAGCCCCAGCATTTT.

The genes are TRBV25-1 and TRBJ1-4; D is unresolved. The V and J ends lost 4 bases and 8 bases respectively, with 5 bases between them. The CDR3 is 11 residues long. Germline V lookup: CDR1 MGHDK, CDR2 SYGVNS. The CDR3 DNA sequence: TGTGCCAGCAGTGTACAGGAAAAACTGTTTTTT. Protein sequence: CASSVQEKLFF.

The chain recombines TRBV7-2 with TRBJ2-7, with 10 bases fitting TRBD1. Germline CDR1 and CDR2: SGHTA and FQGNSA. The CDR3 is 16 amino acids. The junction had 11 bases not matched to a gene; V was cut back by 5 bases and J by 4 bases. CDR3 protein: CASSPDRDRGSYEQYF. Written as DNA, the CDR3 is TGTGCCAGCAGCCCCGACCGGGACAGGGGATCTTACGAGCAGTACTTC.

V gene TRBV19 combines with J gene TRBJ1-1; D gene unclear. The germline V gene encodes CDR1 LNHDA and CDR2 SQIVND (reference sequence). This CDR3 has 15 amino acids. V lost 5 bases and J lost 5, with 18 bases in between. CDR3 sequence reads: CASSAGGLGRTEAFF. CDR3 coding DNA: TGTGCCAGTAGTGCGGGCGGTCTGGGTCGGACTGAAGCTTTCTTT.

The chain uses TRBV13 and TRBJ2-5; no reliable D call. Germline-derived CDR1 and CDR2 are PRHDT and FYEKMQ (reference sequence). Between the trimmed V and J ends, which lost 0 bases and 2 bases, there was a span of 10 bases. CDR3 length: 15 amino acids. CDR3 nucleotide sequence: TGTGCCAGCAGCTTAGGCGCGCCAATTCAAGAGACCCAGTACTTC. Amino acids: CASSLGAPIQETQYF.

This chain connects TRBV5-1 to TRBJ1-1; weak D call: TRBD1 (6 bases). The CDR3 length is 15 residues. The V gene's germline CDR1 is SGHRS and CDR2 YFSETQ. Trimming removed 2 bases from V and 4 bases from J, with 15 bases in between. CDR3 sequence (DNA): TGCGCCAGCAGCTTATGGGGGGGCGCGGGCACTGAAGCTTTCTTT. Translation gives CASSLWGGAGTEAFF.

The CDR3 DNA reads TGTGCCATCAGTGAAATTCCTGGGGAGACTGAAGCTTTCTTT. Translating gives CAISEIPGETEAFF. The chain links TRBV10-3 to TRBJ1-1; D gene ambiguous. V was cut by 3 bases and J by 5 bases, with 13 bases left in between. The germline V gene has CDR1 ENHRY and CDR2 SYGVKD. This CDR3 has 14 amino acids.